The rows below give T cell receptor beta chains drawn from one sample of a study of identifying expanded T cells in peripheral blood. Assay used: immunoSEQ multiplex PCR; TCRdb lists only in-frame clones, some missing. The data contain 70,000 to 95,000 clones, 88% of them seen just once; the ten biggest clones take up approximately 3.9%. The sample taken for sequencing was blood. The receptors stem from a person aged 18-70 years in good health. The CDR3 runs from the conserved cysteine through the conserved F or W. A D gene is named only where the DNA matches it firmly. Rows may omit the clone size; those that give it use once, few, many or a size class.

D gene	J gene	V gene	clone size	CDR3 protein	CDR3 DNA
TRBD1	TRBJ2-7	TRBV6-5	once	CASSYSTGDPYEQYF	TGTGCCAGCAGTTACTCGACAGGGGATCCCTACGAGCAGTACTTC
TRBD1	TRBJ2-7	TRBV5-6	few	CASSSWTGPYEQYF	TGTGCCAGCAGCTCGTGGACAGGACCCTACGAGCAGTACTTC
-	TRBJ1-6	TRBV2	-	CARRGGDSPLHF	TGTGCCCGCCGGGGGGGGGATTCACCCCTCCACTTT
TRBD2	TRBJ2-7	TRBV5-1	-	CASSLGASGTYEQYF	TGCGCCAGCAGCTTGGGGGCTAGCGGGACCTACGAGCAGTACTTC
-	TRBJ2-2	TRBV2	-	CASRQSGPGELFF	TGTGCCAGTCGACAGTCTGGCCCCGGGGAGCTGTTTTTT
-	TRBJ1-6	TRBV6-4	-	CASSLRVEDSPLHF	TGTGCCAGCAGTCTACGGGTCGAGGATTCACCCCTCCACTTT
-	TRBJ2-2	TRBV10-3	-	CAISESGGRSAGELFF	TGTGCCATCAGTGAGTCTGGGGGGCGGTCGGCCGGGGAGCTGTTTTTT
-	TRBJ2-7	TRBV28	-	CASRGGGSSYEQYF	TGTGCCAGCAGAGGGGGGGGGAGTTCCTACGAGCAGTACTTC
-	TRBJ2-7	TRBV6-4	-	CASSRDSTYEQYF	TGTGCCAGCAGTCGGGACTCCACCTACGAGCAGTACTTC
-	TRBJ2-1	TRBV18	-	CASLIDPSYNEQFF	TGTGCCAGCTTAATAGATCCCTCCTACAATGAGCAGTTCTTC
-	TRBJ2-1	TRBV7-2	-	CASSSSRRHNEQFF	TGTGCCAGCAGCTCATCCAGGAGACACAATGAGCAGTTCTTC
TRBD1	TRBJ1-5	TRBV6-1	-	CASSVPGQGGQPQHF	TGTGCCAGCAGTGTCCCCGGACAGGGCGGACAGCCCCAGCATTTT
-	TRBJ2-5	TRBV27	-	CASPHPTEQETQYF	TGTGCCAGCCCCCATCCCACAGAACAAGAGACCCAGTACTTC
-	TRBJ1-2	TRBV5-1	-	CASSLEFSEGYDYTF	TGCGCCAGCAGCTTGGAGTTTAGTGAGGGCTATGACTACACCTTC
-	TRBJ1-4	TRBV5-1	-	CASSRNLNEKLFF	TGCGCCAGCAGCCGTAACCTTAATGAAAAACTGTTTTTT
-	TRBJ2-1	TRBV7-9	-	CASSLAGDASEQFF	TGTGCCAGCAGCTTAGCGGGAGATGCCAGTGAGCAGTTCTTC
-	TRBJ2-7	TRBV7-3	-	CASSLTVDSYEQYF	TGTGCCAGCAGCTTAACGGTTGACTCCTACGAGCAGTACTTC
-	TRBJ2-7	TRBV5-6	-	CASSVEQVEQYF	TGTGCCAGCAGCGTAGAACAGGTCGAGCAGTACTTC